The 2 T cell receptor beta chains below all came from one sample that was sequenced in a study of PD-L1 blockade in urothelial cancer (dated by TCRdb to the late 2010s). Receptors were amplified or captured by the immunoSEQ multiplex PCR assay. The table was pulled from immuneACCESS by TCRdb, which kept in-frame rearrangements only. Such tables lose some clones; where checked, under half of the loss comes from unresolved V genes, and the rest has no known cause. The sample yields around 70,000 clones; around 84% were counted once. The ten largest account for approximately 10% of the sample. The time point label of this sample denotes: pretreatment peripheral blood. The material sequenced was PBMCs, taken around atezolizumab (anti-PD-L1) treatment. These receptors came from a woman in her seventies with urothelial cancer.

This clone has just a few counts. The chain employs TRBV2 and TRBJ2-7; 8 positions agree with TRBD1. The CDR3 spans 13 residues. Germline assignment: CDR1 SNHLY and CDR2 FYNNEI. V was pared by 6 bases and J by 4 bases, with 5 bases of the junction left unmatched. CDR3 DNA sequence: TGTGCCAGCAGGGCAGGGGGCGGGTACGAGCAGTACTTC. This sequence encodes CASRAGGGYEQYF.

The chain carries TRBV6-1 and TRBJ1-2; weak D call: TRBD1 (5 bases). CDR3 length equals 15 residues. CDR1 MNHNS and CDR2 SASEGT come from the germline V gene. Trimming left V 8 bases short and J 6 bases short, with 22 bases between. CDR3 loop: CASAPFGGFVDGYTF. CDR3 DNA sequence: TGTGCCAGCGCCCCGTTCGGGGGTTTTGTTGATGGCTACACCTTC.